This TCR beta chain originates from a study of cytomegalovirus exposure and HLA in healthy donors. V trimming: 3 bases; J trimming: 0 bases; junction bases outside the gene matches: 9. CDR1 and CDR2 from the germline V gene are MDHEN and SYDVKM. This CDR3 contains 17 residues. TCRdb's table, derived via immunoSEQ multiplex PCR, lists solely in-frame clones and lacks some. The sample holds 100,000 to 150,000 clones, approximately 90% seen once. The TCR comes from a woman aged 18-30 years in good health and CMV-seronegative. The chain combines TRBV28 with TRBJ2-3, with TRBD2 matching over 7 bases. Material: PBMCs. The CDR3 DNA reads TGTGCCAGCAGTTTTGGGCGGGGGACCACTAGCACAGATACGCAGTATTTT. Its translation is CASSFGRGTTSTDTQYF.